This T cell receptor (beta chain) originates from a study of blood T cell repertoires in COVID-19. The assay was immunoSEQ multiplex PCR, and TCRdb's table has in-frame clones only and misses some. The sample holds roughly 300,000 clones, approximately 84% seen once. The table lists this clone with many counts. Other DNA variants within this sample encode the same CDR3. Germline CDR1 SQVTM, CDR2 ANQGSEA. Unmatched junction bases numbered 4, after V lost 5 bases and J lost 3 bases. This CDR3 contains 14 residues. The gene calls are TRBV29-1 and TRBJ2-1; the match to TRBD1 covers 10 bases. The sample taken for sequencing was peripheral blood. The source of this sequence is a human donor with COVID-19, enrolled during active disease. The donor label of this sample is uncertain. CDR3 region: CSVSGTGVYNEQFF. As DNA, the CDR3 is TGCAGCGTTTCCGGGACAGGGGTCTACAATGAGCAGTTCTTC.